The 17 T cell receptor beta chains given below trace back to one sample, sequenced in a study of shared clonotypes between healthy human individuals. CD45RO-negative cells were positively selected for CCR7, leaving out terminally differentiated effector memory CD45RA+ cells. Profiling relied on immunoSEQ multiplex PCR, and the TCRdb table lists in-frame clones only, not all of them. The data contain around 2,100,000 clones, about 95% of them singletons. The sample comprised naive CD8+ T cells sorted from blood. The receptor set was obtained from a man aged 18 to 29 in good health.

To note about this clone: Other DNA variants within this sample encode the same CDR3. The rearrangement joins TRBV9 to TRBJ2-7; a weak D match, TRBD2 (5 bases). The germline CDR1 and CDR2 sequences are SGDLS and YYNGEE. The CDR3 contains 14 residues. V gave up 0 bases and J gave up 2 bases, with 9 bases separating them. DNA of the CDR3: TGTGCCAGCAGCGTAGGTAGCGCAACCTACGAGCAGTACTTC. Translating it yields CASSVGSATYEQYF.

The genes are TRBV29-1 and TRBJ2-7, with TRBD1 identical over 9 bases. Germline loops: CDR1 SQVTM, CDR2 ANQGSEA. V lost 6 bases and J lost 0; bases outside the gene matches: 6. The CDR3 covers 14 residues. CDR3 protein: CSVLGQGSSYEQYF. CDR3 in DNA: TGCAGCGTCCTAGGACAGGGGAGCTCCTACGAGCAGTACTTC.

The chain carries TRBV13 and TRBJ2-4; TRBD2 aligns across 11 bases. The CDR3 covers 19 residues. The junction had 8 bases not matched to a gene; V was cut back by 1 base and J by 0 bases. Germline V lookup: CDR1 PRHDT, CDR2 FYEKMQ (reference sequence). CDR3 residues: CASSLVVSGRALAKNIQYF. CDR3 bases: TGTGCCAGCAGCTTAGTCGTTAGCGGGAGGGCCTTAGCCAAAAACATTCAGTACTTC.

The gene calls are TRBV5-4 and TRBJ2-7, with D possibly being TRBD2 (7 bases). CDR1 is SGHNT, CDR2 YYREEE, per germline (reference sequence). This CDR3 comprises 15 residues. V lost 7 bases and J lost 4, with 21 bases in between. The CDR3 region has the DNA TGTGCCAGCGGCTGGTGGGGGGGCGCTTGGTACGAGCAGTACTTC. This gives the protein CASGWWGGAWYEQYF.

CDR3 loop: CASSLRGAQETQYF. CDR3 DNA sequence: TGCGCCAGCAGCTTGAGGGGGGCCCAAGAGACCCAGTACTTC. The rearrangement joins TRBV5-1 to TRBJ2-5; D possibly matches TRBD1 or TRBD2 (6 bases each). The CDR3 contains 14 residues. V shed 1 base and J shed 1 base, with 8 bases lying between them. Germline CDR1 reads SGHRS; CDR2 reads YFSETQ.

CDR3 in DNA: TGCGCCAGCAGAAGCGCGGGTGGAGGCTCCTACAATGAGCAGTTCTTC. Translating gives CASRSAGGGSYNEQFF. The chain combines TRBV10-2 with TRBJ2-1, with a tentative D call TRBD2 (5 bases). The length of the CDR3 is 16 residues. V was clipped by 6 bases and J by 0 bases, with 15 bases between them. Germline lookup yields CDR1 WSHSY and CDR2 SAAADI.

V and J are TRBV4-1 and TRBJ1-1; D gene uncertain. V was shortened by 1 base and J by 2 bases, with 11 bases between the two germline ends. The CDR3 length is 15 residues. In germline, CDR1 is MGHRA, CDR2 YSYEKL. CDR3 nucleotides: TGCGCCAGCAGCCAAGTTGGTCAGAGAAACACTGAAGCTTTCTTT. Amino acids: CASSQVGQRNTEAFF.

This chain links TRBV27 with TRBJ2-7; 8 nucleotides line up with TRBD2. The CDR3 length is 14 residues. Germline V lookup: CDR1 MNHEY, CDR2 SMNVEV (reference sequence). The J segment lost 0 bases and the V segment lost 8 bases, leaving 6 bases of the junction unmatched. CDR3 amino acids: CASLERESSYEQYF. The CDR3 region has the DNA TGTGCCAGCCTGGAGCGGGAGAGCTCCTACGAGCAGTACTTC.

The gene calls are TRBV19 and TRBJ2-7; the D gene is possibly TRBD2 (5 bases). CDR3 length equals 16 residues. Germline CDR1 and CDR2: LNHDA and SQIVND (reference sequence). Trimming shortened V by 1 base and J by 2 bases, and 15 bases separated the two germline ends. The CDR3 nucleotides read TGTGCCAGTAGTATAGGCGGAGGATTAGACCCCTACGAGCAGTACTTC. Protein product: CASSIGGGLDPYEQYF.

Concerning this clone: The same CDR3 also results from other DNA sequences found in this sample. The rearrangement links TRBV9 to TRBJ2-1; TRBD1 might be the D (5 bases). The CDR3 is 13 amino acids. Trimming shortened V by 0 bases and J by 4 bases, and 5 bases separated the two germline ends. Germline values: CDR1 SGDLS, CDR2 YYNGEE. The CDR3 loop reads CASSVEGYNEQFF. For the CDR3, the DNA is TGTGCCAGCAGCGTAGAGGGGTACAATGAGCAGTTCTTC.

This chain connects TRBV15 to TRBJ2-7, with 7 bases that match TRBD1. CDR1 and CDR2 from the germline V gene are LNHNV and YYDKDF (reference sequence). This CDR3 has 14 residues. V lost 5 bases and J lost 4; bases outside the gene matches: 8. As DNA, the CDR3 is TGTGCCACCAGCCCAGACAGGGTCGGATACGAGCAGTACTTC. Amino acids: CATSPDRVGYEQYF.

Comment on this clone: Different DNA sequences within this sample yield the same CDR3. The J gene is TRBJ2-1, the V gene TRBV7-9, with 7 bases matching TRBD1. This CDR3 has 12 amino acids. The V gene end was trimmed by 5 bases and the J gene end by 8 bases; junction bases not matched to a gene: 3. The germline CDR1 and CDR2 sequences are SEHNR and FQNEAQ (reference sequence). This CDR3 is CASSVQGDEQFF. Here the CDR3 DNA reads TGTGCCAGCAGCGTCCAGGGGGATGAGCAGTTCTTC. The variable domain in full, with the rest retrieved from reference TRBV7-9 and TRBJ2-1, is DTGVSQNPRHKITKRGQNVTFRCDPISEHNRLYWYRQTLGQGPEFLTYFQNEAQLEKSRLLSDRFSAERPKGSFSTLEIQRTEQGDSAMYLCASSVQGDEQFFGPGTRLTVL.

About this clone: The sample contains more than one DNA sequence encoding this CDR3. CDR3 residues: CASSHTGELFF. The DNA for the CDR3 is TGTGCCAGCAGCCACACCGGGGAGCTGTTTTTT. The chain uses TRBV27 and TRBJ2-2; D gene unclear. CDR3 size: 11 residues. Per the germline V gene, CDR1 is MNHEY and CDR2 is SMNVEV (reference sequence). Trimming shortened V by 6 bases and J by 3 bases, and 2 bases separated the two germline ends.

V usage is TRBV4-2 and J usage is TRBJ1-4; D is unresolved. Germline V lookup: CDR1 LGHNA, CDR2 YNFKEQ. CDR3 length equals 16 residues. V dropped 3 bases and J dropped 1 base, with 12 bases sitting between them. CDR3 nucleotides: TGTGCCAGCAGCCATAAAAATGCAGAAACTAATGAAAAACTGTTTTTT. As protein: CASSHKNAETNEKLFF.

V gene TRBV6-4 combines with J gene TRBJ1-2; tentative D call: TRBD1 (5 bases). V lost 0 bases and J 2 bases, leaving 16 bases between the germline ends. Looked up from germline, CDR1 is MRHNA and CDR2 is SNTAGT. The CDR3 is made up of 17 amino acids. For the CDR3, the DNA is TGTGCCAGCAGTGACTCGAGAGGGACGGCAAAGAACTATGGCTACACCTTC. Residues: CASSDSRGTAKNYGYTF.

A single count supports this clone. The chain has TRBV7-2 and TRBJ1-2, with 8 bases that match TRBD1. V was pared by 4 bases and J by 6 bases, with 4 bases of the junction left unmatched. CDR1 is SGHTA and CDR2 is FQGNSA in the germline V gene. This CDR3 spans 13 amino acids. CDR3 sequence: CASSSDRGDGYTF. The CDR3 DNA reads TGTGCCAGCAGCTCCGACAGGGGTGATGGCTACACCTTC.

J is TRBJ1-1 and V is TRBV9; no reliable D call. Trimming removed 0 bases at V and 0 bases at J, with 6 bases between. The CDR3 length is 14 residues. Germline CDR1 and CDR2: SGDLS and YYNGEE. The DNA of the CDR3 is TGTGCCAGCAGCGTAGAACAGCTGAACACTGAAGCTTTCTTT. Protein product: CASSVEQLNTEAFF.